This T cell receptor (beta chain) derives from a study of T cells in Graves' hyperthyroidism and ophthalmopathy. Regarding the study as a whole: Stable hyperthyroidism was told apart from ophthalmopathy by a model built on 13 V-J features. Blood also held most thyroid clonotypes expanded beyond 0.001.

About this clonotype itself: Its antigen is still unknown.

Amplification yielded TCR beta CDR3 regions, with RNA transcripts as the source. Initially, a first-round RT-PCR of the TCR CDR3 employed the HTBI primer set. TCRdb reanalysed the multiplex PCR reads using MiXCR and keeps one entry per CDR3 protein. Of about 540,000 distinct CDR3 sequences in the sample, 40% to 55% were seen once. Not enrolled were patients with uncontrolled infection, other autoimmune disease, pregnancy or lactation. The CDR3 sequence is 12 residues long. Trimming at V came to 4 bases and at J to 6 bases, leaving 2 bases not matched to a gene. Germline values: CDR1 SGHDN, CDR2 FVKESK.

The source of this sequence is a woman younger than 30 with Graves' hyperthyroidism. The specimen was peripheral blood or thyroid tissue (not recorded which). The V call is TRBV14, the J call TRBJ2-5; 7 positions match TRBD2. CDR3 DNA: TGTGCCAGCAGCCTAGCGGGCCAGACCCAGTACTTC. Translation gives CASSLAGQTQYF.